This T cell receptor beta chain was sequenced during a study of CD8+CD57+ T cells in acquired aplastic anemia. Whole-study context: The study obtained an average of around 3.4 ug of DNA from sorted CD4+ and CD8+ cells. The average read count for CD4+ cells in healthy donors was around 10 million.

Template material for TCR beta VDJ and CDR3 profiling consisted of genomic DNA. In TCRdb, the reads were re-called with MiXCR into one record per CDR3 protein. The sample includes 400,000 to 450,000 distinct CDR3 sequences, roughly 68% of them seen just once. Germline lookup yields CDR1 SGHNT and CDR2 YYREEE (reference sequence). The CDR3 runs to 18 residues. Trimming removed 3 bases from V and 3 bases from J; junction bases left unmatched: 7. About this clonotype itself: Antigen: not known.

Points from the study as a whole: Common to patients and controls were twenty-nine CD8+ CDR3 sequences. Patients versus controls showed no significant CD8+ Simpson's diversity difference.

The V call is TRBV5-4, the J call TRBJ2-3; 16 positions agree with TRBD2. The sequence came from a human donor in good health, serving as a control. The sequencing sample was made of sorted CD4+, CD8+, or CD8+CD57+ T cells (not recorded which) from PBMCs. The CDR3 reads CASSSGTSGGASTDTQYF. The CDR3, as DNA: TGTGCCAGCAGCTCGGGGACTAGCGGGGGGGCCTCGACAGATACGCAGTATTTT.